These T cell receptor beta chains were read from a single sample in a study of cytomegalovirus exposure and HLA in healthy donors. Some clones are missing from TCRdb's copy, which holds only in-frame ones; the method was immunoSEQ multiplex PCR. The sample lists some 70,000 clones; roughly 86% were seen once. Sequencing input: PBMCs. The receptors shown here come from a young man in good health and CMV-seronegative. Each CDR3 is given with its conserved first and last residue. A D gene is named only where the DNA matches it firmly. Some rows mark clone size as missing; the rest say once, few, many or name a class of expanded clone.

d_gene: TRBD2
abundance: -
j_gene: TRBJ2-1
v_gene: TRBV4-2
CDR3aa: CASSQEAGGPPYNEQFF
CDR3nt: TGTGCCAGCAGCCAAGAGGCGGGAGGGCCACCTTACAATGAGCAGTTCTTC

d_gene: -
abundance: -
j_gene: TRBJ2-7
v_gene: TRBV5-4
CDR3aa: CASSWASSEQYF
CDR3nt: TGTGCCAGCAGCTGGGCCTCATCCGAGCAGTACTTC

d_gene: -
abundance: few
j_gene: TRBJ2-1
v_gene: TRBV9
CDR3aa: CASSVVSLGQFF
CDR3nt: TGTGCCAGCAGCGTAGTCTCACTAGGGCAGTTCTTC

d_gene: -
abundance: -
j_gene: TRBJ2-1
v_gene: TRBV7-2
CDR3aa: CASSLPLGTEFWNEQFF
CDR3nt: TGTGCCAGCAGCTTACCCCTAGGCACCGAGTTCTGGAATGAGCAGTTCTTC

d_gene: -
abundance: -
j_gene: TRBJ2-1
v_gene: TRBV14
CDR3aa: CASSQVRGLLYNEQFF
CDR3nt: TGTGCCAGCAGCCAAGTGAGGGGACTTCTCTACAATGAGCAGTTCTTC

d_gene: TRBD1
abundance: -
j_gene: TRBJ2-1
v_gene: TRBV6-5
CDR3aa: CASSSTGLGVHEQFF
CDR3nt: TGTGCCAGCAGTTCGACAGGGCTTGGTGTCCATGAGCAGTTCTTC

d_gene: -
abundance: -
j_gene: TRBJ2-1
v_gene: TRBV5-1
CDR3aa: CASSLENGNTNEQFF
CDR3nt: TGCGCCAGCAGCCTCGAGAACGGGAATACCAATGAGCAGTTCTTC

d_gene: -
abundance: once
j_gene: TRBJ2-6
v_gene: TRBV27
CDR3aa: CASRYTGANVLTF
CDR3nt: TGTGCCAGCAGGTACACAGGGGCCAACGTCCTGACTTTC

d_gene: TRBD2
abundance: -
j_gene: TRBJ2-1
v_gene: TRBV4-2
CDR3aa: CASSQKGLAGSPGNYNEQFF
CDR3nt: TGTGCCAGCAGCCAAAAAGGACTAGCGGGATCGCCGGGTAACTACAATGAGCAGTTCTTC

d_gene: -
abundance: -
j_gene: TRBJ1-1
v_gene: TRBV7-2
CDR3aa: CASALFGTEAFF
CDR3nt: TGTGCCAGCGCCCTTTTCGGCACTGAAGCTTTCTTT

d_gene: TRBD1
abundance: -
j_gene: TRBJ1-5
v_gene: TRBV5-5
CDR3aa: CASSAGTGVIGQPQHF
CDR3nt: TGTGCCAGCAGCGCCGGGACAGGGGTCATTGGCCAGCCCCAGCATTTT

d_gene: TRBD1
abundance: few
j_gene: TRBJ1-1
v_gene: TRBV5-1
CDR3aa: CASSWTGGEEAFF
CDR3nt: TGCGCCAGCAGCTGGACAGGGGGCGAGGAAGCTTTCTTT

d_gene: TRBD1
abundance: -
j_gene: TRBJ2-2
v_gene: TRBV7-9
CDR3aa: CASSHVQGVNTGELFF
CDR3nt: TGTGCCAGCAGCCACGTACAGGGGGTCAACACCGGGGAGCTGTTTTTT

d_gene: -
abundance: -
j_gene: TRBJ2-7
v_gene: TRBV30
CDR3aa: CAGEGSNYYEQYF
CDR3nt: TGTGCGGGAGAGGGATCCAACTACTACGAGCAGTACTTC

d_gene: -
abundance: -
j_gene: TRBJ2-7
v_gene: TRBV18
CDR3aa: CASSSGGVAYEQYF
CDR3nt: TGTGCCAGCTCTTCGGGTGGCGTAGCCTACGAGCAGTACTTC

d_gene: TRBD1
abundance: -
j_gene: TRBJ1-5
v_gene: TRBV19
CDR3aa: CASSPLSRGSNQPQHF
CDR3nt: TGTGCCAGTAGCCCCTTGAGCAGGGGGAGCAATCAGCCCCAGCATTTT

d_gene: -
abundance: -
j_gene: TRBJ2-7
v_gene: TRBV5-4
CDR3aa: CASRPSLQALSYEQYF
CDR3nt: TGTGCCAGCAGGCCTTCGCTACAGGCCCTCTCCTACGAGCAGTACTTC

d_gene: TRBD1
abundance: -
j_gene: TRBJ2-7
v_gene: TRBV5-4
CDR3aa: CASSSTGQGAINEQYF
CDR3nt: TGTGCCAGCAGCTCCACCGGACAGGGGGCGATTAACGAGCAGTACTTC

d_gene: TRBD1
abundance: few
j_gene: TRBJ1-6
v_gene: TRBV13
CDR3aa: CASSSLLQGAIENSPLHF
CDR3nt: TGTGCCAGCAGCTCCCTCCTACAGGGGGCCATTGAGAATTCACCCCTCCACTTT

d_gene: -
abundance: -
j_gene: TRBJ1-2
v_gene: TRBV4-2
CDR3aa: CASSQEPTGGYTF
CDR3nt: TGTGCCAGCAGCCAAGAGCCGACGGGTGGCTACACCTTC

d_gene: -
abundance: -
j_gene: TRBJ2-2
v_gene: TRBV7-9
CDR3aa: CASSLVALHANTGELFF
CDR3nt: TGTGCCAGCAGCTTAGTGGCTTTACACGCGAACACCGGGGAGCTGTTTTTT

d_gene: -
abundance: -
j_gene: TRBJ2-7
v_gene: TRBV4-3
CDR3aa: CASSQDFFGQLNHEQYF
CDR3nt: -

d_gene: TRBD1
abundance: -
j_gene: TRBJ2-7
v_gene: TRBV29-1
CDR3aa: CSVEDPGQGPHEQYF
CDR3nt: TGCAGCGTTGAAGACCCAGGACAGGGACCCCACGAGCAGTACTTC

d_gene: TRBD1
abundance: -
j_gene: TRBJ2-3
v_gene: TRBV28
CDR3aa: CASSGQGVDTQYF
CDR3nt: TGTGCCAGCAGTGGACAGGGAGTAGATACGCAGTATTTT

d_gene: TRBD1
abundance: -
j_gene: TRBJ1-1
v_gene: TRBV6-6
CDR3aa: CASSGPRGTEAFF
CDR3nt: TGTGCCAGCAGTGGGCCCAGGGGGACTGAAGCTTTCTTT

d_gene: -
abundance: -
j_gene: TRBJ2-3
v_gene: TRBV11-2
CDR3aa: CASSLSGDWGTDTQYF
CDR3nt: TGTGCCAGCAGCTTATCCGGGGACTGGGGCACAGATACGCAGTATTTT

d_gene: TRBD2
abundance: -
j_gene: TRBJ2-3
v_gene: TRBV5-3
CDR3aa: CARSPKPGLAGRTDTQYF
CDR3nt: TGTGCCAGAAGCCCGAAACCGGGACTAGCGGGTCGCACAGATACGCAGTATTTT

d_gene: -
abundance: -
j_gene: TRBJ2-1
v_gene: TRBV5-4
CDR3aa: CASSRQDNEQFF
CDR3nt: TGTGCCAGCAGCCGACAGGACAATGAGCAGTTCTTC

d_gene: TRBD2
abundance: -
j_gene: TRBJ2-5
v_gene: TRBV30
CDR3aa: CAWSVSSGVQETQYF
CDR3nt: TGTGCCTGGAGTGTCTCTAGCGGGGTTCAAGAGACCCAGTACTTC

d_gene: TRBD1
abundance: -
j_gene: TRBJ2-7
v_gene: TRBV30
CDR3aa: CAWQGGREQYF
CDR3nt: TGTGCCTGGCAAGGGGGCCGCGAGCAGTACTTC

d_gene: -
abundance: -
j_gene: TRBJ1-4
v_gene: TRBV2
CDR3aa: CASSRDIEEKLFF
CDR3nt: TGTGCCAGCAGTCGGGACATCGAAGAAAAACTGTTTTTT

d_gene: -
abundance: -
j_gene: TRBJ1-1
v_gene: TRBV9
CDR3aa: CASSVGGGVRGVKAFF
CDR3nt: TGTGCCAGCAGCGTAGGTGGAGGGGTACGGGGGGTTAAAGCTTTCTTT

d_gene: -
abundance: -
j_gene: TRBJ2-7
v_gene: TRBV7-2
CDR3aa: CASSLAGHEQYF
CDR3nt: TGTGCCAGCAGCCTAGCTGGACATGAGCAGTACTTC

d_gene: -
abundance: once
j_gene: TRBJ2-6
v_gene: TRBV5-1
CDR3aa: CASSLPSSGANALTF
CDR3nt: TGCGCCAGCAGCTTGCCGAGTTCTGGGGCCAACGCCCTGACTTTC

d_gene: -
abundance: once
j_gene: TRBJ1-5
v_gene: TRBV6-5
CDR3aa: CASSRNIYNQPQHF
CDR3nt: TGTGCCAGCAGTCGCAACATATACAATCAGCCCCAGCATTTT

d_gene: TRBD2
abundance: -
j_gene: TRBJ2-7
v_gene: TRBV6-5
CDR3aa: CASSYSLSWGGYEQYF
CDR3nt: TGTGCCAGCAGTTACTCGCTTTCCTGGGGGGGTTACGAGCAGTACTTC

d_gene: TRBD1
abundance: -
j_gene: TRBJ1-1
v_gene: TRBV18
CDR3aa: CASSPTTGMNTEAFF
CDR3nt: TGTGCCAGCTCACCGACGACAGGGATGAACACTGAAGCTTTCTTT

d_gene: TRBD1
abundance: -
j_gene: TRBJ1-3
v_gene: TRBV18
CDR3aa: CASSPVATGTGNTIYF
CDR3nt: TGTGCCAGCTCACCTGTCGCGACAGGGACTGGAAACACCATATATTTT

d_gene: TRBD1
abundance: -
j_gene: TRBJ1-1
v_gene: TRBV28
CDR3aa: CASSYLDRGTEAFF
CDR3nt: TGTGCCAGCAGTTACCTGGACAGGGGAACTGAAGCTTTCTTT

d_gene: -
abundance: -
j_gene: TRBJ1-1
v_gene: TRBV5-1
CDR3aa: CASSFPSGGLNTEAFF
CDR3nt: TGCGCCAGCAGCTTCCCATCGGGGGGGCTGAACACTGAAGCTTTCTTT

d_gene: TRBD2
abundance: -
j_gene: TRBJ2-7
v_gene: TRBV9
CDR3aa: CASSSSGLAGDEQYF
CDR3nt: TGTGCCAGCAGCTCCTCAGGACTAGCGGGAGACGAGCAGTACTTC

d_gene: TRBD1
abundance: -
j_gene: TRBJ1-2
v_gene: TRBV7-2
CDR3aa: CASSLLGQGFYGYTF
CDR3nt: TGTGCCAGCAGCTTACTAGGACAGGGATTCTATGGCTACACCTTC

d_gene: -
abundance: -
j_gene: TRBJ2-5
v_gene: TRBV7-9
CDR3aa: CASSLDGGQETQYF
CDR3nt: TGTGCCAGCAGCTTAGATGGCGGCCAAGAGACCCAGTACTTC

d_gene: -
abundance: few
j_gene: TRBJ2-7
v_gene: TRBV5-6
CDR3aa: CASSFPNYSEQYF
CDR3nt: TGTGCCAGCAGCTTCCCAAACTATTCGGAGCAGTACTTC

d_gene: TRBD1
abundance: -
j_gene: TRBJ2-3
v_gene: TRBV28
CDR3aa: CASHRGPSTDTQYF
CDR3nt: TGTGCCAGCCACAGGGGGCCTAGCACAGATACGCAGTATTTT

d_gene: -
abundance: -
j_gene: TRBJ2-7
v_gene: TRBV7-2
CDR3aa: CASSLESGNYEQYF
CDR3nt: TGTGCCAGCAGCTTAGAAAGCGGAAACTACGAGCAGTACTTC

d_gene: TRBD1
abundance: -
j_gene: TRBJ2-7
v_gene: TRBV5-5
CDR3aa: CASSRDRVSLMDEQYF
CDR3nt: TGTGCCAGCAGCCGGGACAGGGTAAGTCTGATGGACGAGCAGTACTTC

d_gene: TRBD2
abundance: -
j_gene: TRBJ2-1
v_gene: TRBV28
CDR3aa: CASSPAKLAGGNEQFF
CDR3nt: TGTGCCAGCAGCCCCGCTAAACTAGCGGGAGGCAATGAGCAGTTCTTC

d_gene: -
abundance: -
j_gene: TRBJ2-7
v_gene: TRBV10-1
CDR3aa: CASSESRLVEGEQYF
CDR3nt: TGCGCCAGCAGTGAGTCCCGACTAGTAGAGGGCGAGCAGTACTTC

d_gene: -
abundance: -
j_gene: TRBJ1-6
v_gene: TRBV28
CDR3aa: CAFARRGNSPLHF
CDR3nt: TGTGCCTTCGCGAGGCGCGGTAATTCACCCCTCCACTTT

d_gene: -
abundance: -
j_gene: TRBJ1-1
v_gene: TRBV27
CDR3aa: CASSLSTVNTEAFF
CDR3nt: TGTGCCAGCAGTTTATCGACAGTGAACACTGAAGCTTTCTTT

d_gene: -
abundance: -
j_gene: TRBJ1-1
v_gene: TRBV12-5
CDR3aa: CASAQGGSEAFF
CDR3nt: TGTGCTAGTGCTCAGGGAGGTAGTGAAGCTTTCTTT

d_gene: TRBD2
abundance: -
j_gene: TRBJ2-1
v_gene: TRBV11-3
CDR3aa: CASSYGLAGVSEQFF
CDR3nt: TGTGCCAGCAGCTACGGTCTAGCGGGAGTAAGTGAGCAGTTCTTC

d_gene: TRBD1
abundance: few
j_gene: TRBJ2-7
v_gene: TRBV4-1
CDR3aa: CASSQDRQGAYEQYF
CDR3nt: TGCGCCAGCAGCCAAGATCGACAGGGGGCATACGAGCAGTACTTC

d_gene: TRBD2
abundance: -
j_gene: TRBJ2-2
v_gene: TRBV5-1
CDR3aa: CASSGGLAGESGELFF
CDR3nt: TGCGCCAGCAGCGGGGGACTAGCGGGAGAATCAGGGGAGCTGTTTTTT